The 32 T cell receptor beta chains below were found in one sample sequenced in a study of shared clonotypes between healthy human individuals. Method: immunoSEQ multiplex PCR; TCRdb's copy keeps in-frame clones and lacks some. The profile shows some 2.3 million clones, approximately 95% of them singletons. Input material: naive CD4+ T cells from PBMCs. Subset indicated: CD45RA+ positively selected. These receptor sequences come from a man between 18 and 29 years old in good health. Some clones in this sample may be carry-over from other donors' samples.

The chain combines TRBV19 with TRBJ2-5; D ambiguous. The germline CDR1 and CDR2 sequences are LNHDA and SQIVND (reference sequence). V lost 0 bases and J 5 bases, leaving 7 bases between the germline ends. The CDR3 has 13 residues. The CDR3 DNA reads as TGTGCCAGTAGTATAGATAAAGAGGAGACCCAGTACTTC. This encodes CASSIDKEETQYF.

The chain couples TRBV15 to TRBJ1-4; D uncertain. Trimming shortened V by 0 bases and J by 8 bases, and 10 bases separated the two germline ends. Germline CDR1 and CDR2: LNHNV and YYDKDF (reference sequence). The CDR3 consists of 14 residues. CDR3 bases: TGTGCCACCAGCAGAGAGAACCGCGAGGAAAAACTGTTTTTT. Translation gives CATSRENREEKLFF.

The gene calls are TRBV23-1 and TRBJ1-1; 7 bases align to TRBD1. TRBV23-1 is designated an ORF whose function remains uncertain. The CDR3 has 17 residues. The J segment lost 4 bases and the V segment lost 8 bases, leaving 19 bases of the junction unmatched. CDR3 loop: CASVRDRARGDRTEAFF. In nucleotides, the CDR3 is TGCGCCAGCGTAAGGGACAGAGCTCGAGGGGACCGCACTGAAGCTTTCTTT.

The sample holds one count of this clone. The V call is TRBV7-6, the J call TRBJ1-1; TRBD1 is a possible D gene (6 bases). V was cut by 5 bases and J by 4 bases, with 11 bases left in between. Germline assignment: CDR1 SGHVS and CDR2 FNYEAQ. This CDR3 is built from 13 residues. The chain's CDR3 is CASSQTGSTEAFF. The CDR3 DNA reads as TGTGCCAGCAGCCAAACAGGGAGCACTGAAGCTTTCTTT.

CDR3 coding DNA: TGTGCCAGCAGATATACTAGCGGGGGACCCACAGATACGCAGTATTTT. The encoded protein is CASRYTSGGPTDTQYF. V is TRBV2 and J is TRBJ2-3; 11 bases fit TRBD2. Germline CDR1 is SNHLY and CDR2 is FYNNEI. The CDR3 loop spans 16 amino acids. J lost 2 bases, V lost 6 bases, and 7 bases had no gene match.

Turning to this clone: Other DNA sequences in this specimen translate into the identical CDR3. The gene calls are TRBV5-4 and TRBJ1-3; D remains ambiguous. The CDR3 covers 15 residues. Trimming removed 0 bases from V and 0 bases from J, with 7 bases in between. Germline CDR1 SGHNT, CDR2 YYREEE (reference sequence). CDR3 in amino acids: CASSLDRISGNTIYF. CDR3 DNA: TGTGCCAGCAGCTTGGATAGGATCTCTGGAAACACCATATATTTT.

V is TRBV27 and J is TRBJ2-5; D is uncertain. The V and J ends lost 5 bases and 2 bases respectively, with 9 bases between them. CDR1 and CDR2 (germline): MNHEY, SMNVEV (reference sequence). The CDR3 sequence is 13 residues long. The CDR3 sequence is CASSTLGQETQYF. Here the CDR3 DNA reads TGTGCCAGCAGTACACTGGGGCAAGAGACCCAGTACTTC.

V and J are TRBV7-2 and TRBJ2-3, with 9 bases lining up with TRBD2. Trimming removed 5 bases from V and 4 bases from J; junction bases left unmatched: 7. This CDR3 comprises 15 residues. Germline V gene sequence: CDR1 SGHTA, CDR2 FQGNSA. This CDR3 reads CASSIPGLAADTQYF. The CDR3 nucleotides read TGTGCCAGCAGCATACCGGGACTAGCCGCAGATACGCAGTATTTT. The full variable domain, its missing parts supplied by reference TRBV7-2 and TRBJ2-3, is GAGVSQSPSNKVTEKGKDVELRCDPISGHTALYWYRQSLGQGLEFLIYFQGNSAPDKSGLPSDRFSAERTGGSVSTLTIQRTQQEDSAVYLCASSIPGLAADTQYFGPGTRLTVL.

A note on this clone: This same CDR3 is encoded by further DNA sequences in the sample. The J gene is TRBJ2-7, the V gene TRBV14; 9 nucleotides line up with TRBD2. Germline V gene lookup returns CDR1 SGHDN and CDR2 FVKESK. The CDR3 spans 15 residues. With V trimmed by 4 bases and J by 3 bases, 7 bases remained unmatched. CDR3 in amino acids: CASSRYSGRSYEQYF. The CDR3 region has the DNA TGTGCCAGCAGCCGATATAGCGGGAGAAGCTACGAGCAGTACTTC.

The V and J genes are TRBV7-8 and TRBJ2-1; unclear D gene. The V gene lost 3 bases and the J gene lost 6 bases, with 3 bases spanning the gap. Germline values: CDR1 SGHVS, CDR2 FQNEAQ. The CDR3 is 11 residues long. The CDR3 DNA sequence: TGTGCCAGCAGCTTCTTCAATGAGCAGTTCTTC. Protein: CASSFFNEQFF.

The rearrangement uses TRBV5-1 and TRBJ1-1, with 10 bases lining up with TRBD1. This CDR3 has 18 residues. The junction had 8 bases not matched to a gene; V was cut back by 0 bases and J by 0 bases. The V gene's germline CDR1 is SGHRS and CDR2 YFSETQ. The DNA for the CDR3 is TGCGCCAGCAGCTTGGGGACAGGGGGAAGAACGGTGAACACTGAAGCTTTCTTT. It specifies CASSLGTGGRTVNTEAFF.

V gene TRBV10-3 combines with J gene TRBJ2-3, with TRBD1 matching 9 bases. The germline V gene encodes CDR1 ENHRY and CDR2 SYGVKD. The CDR3 totals 15 residues. Trimming took 10 bases from V and 2 from J; bases not matched to a gene: 10. DNA of the CDR3: TGTGCCACCACGGACAGGGGAGTCGTCACAGATACGCAGTATTTT. Protein: CATTDRGVVTDTQYF.

The gene calls are TRBV19 and TRBJ2-7; TRBD1 matches at 9 bases. With V trimmed by 4 bases and J by 3 bases, 4 bases remained unmatched. Germline V gives CDR1 LNHDA, CDR2 SQIVND (reference sequence). This CDR3 comprises 14 residues. This CDR3 reads CASSKTGQGYEQYF. The CDR3 DNA reads as TGTGCCAGTAGTAAGACGGGACAGGGCTACGAGCAGTACTTC.

V is TRBV5-1 and J is TRBJ2-1; D may match TRBD1 or TRBD2 (5 bases each). This CDR3 is 13 amino acids long. The germline V and J ends were trimmed by 5 bases and 8 bases, with 14 bases remaining between them. Germline loops: CDR1 SGHRS, CDR2 YFSETQ. The CDR3 sequence: CASRDGDPDEQFF. CDR3 nucleotides: TGCGCCAGCAGGGACGGGGACCCAGATGAGCAGTTCTTC.

The CDR3 sequence: CASSRAQGLDEQFF. As DNA, the CDR3 is TGTGCCAGCAGCCGAGCTCAGGGTTTGGATGAGCAGTTCTTC. The chain has TRBV5-4 and TRBJ2-1; TRBD1 is a possible D gene (5 bases). The V gene's germline CDR1 is SGHNT and CDR2 YYREEE (reference sequence). The CDR3 has 14 residues. V lost 4 bases, J lost 8 bases, and 16 bases lay in between.

The chain employs TRBV28 and TRBJ2-7; 7 bases agree with TRBD2. Germline CDR1 and CDR2: MDHEN and SYDVKM. V was pared by 2 bases and J by 5 bases, with 9 bases of the junction left unmatched. This CDR3 has 15 amino acids. CDR3 sequence (DNA): TGTGCCAGCAGTTTAGTACCAGCGGGAACCAACGAGCAGTACTTC. Translation: CASSLVPAGTNEQYF.

The chain links TRBV5-4 to TRBJ1-3; D gene unclear. V lost 3 bases and J 0 bases, leaving 7 bases between the germline ends. This CDR3 spans 14 amino acids. Germline V CDR1 and CDR2: SGHNT, YYREEE (reference sequence). The CDR3 spells CASSSGDSGNTIYF. The CDR3 coding sequence is TGTGCCAGCAGCTCAGGAGACTCTGGAAACACCATATATTTT.

The chain combines TRBV7-2 with TRBJ2-7, with TRBD2 identical over 16 bases. The germline CDR1 and CDR2 sequences are SGHTA and FQGNSA. This CDR3 has 19 amino acids. Losses at the gene ends were 2 bases for V and 0 bases for J; bases not matched to a gene: 7. CDR3 coding DNA: TGTGCCAGCAGCTTATTCCAGGGACTAGCGGGAGGGCCCTCCTACGAGCAGTACTTC. The encoded protein is CASSLFQGLAGGPSYEQYF.

The V call is TRBV14, the J call TRBJ2-4; D could derive from TRBD1 or TRBD2 (5 bases each). This CDR3 is 20 amino acids long. Deletions cut 0 bases from V and 2 bases from J, with 23 bases between. CDR1 SGHDN and CDR2 FVKESK come from the germline V gene. CDR3 sequence (DNA): TGTGCCAGCAGCCAAGATCTCTTCGAAGCCCACCCGGGGCCCAAAAACATTCAGTACTTC. Protein product: CASSQDLFEAHPGPKNIQYF.

The V call is TRBV4-3, the J call TRBJ2-7, with 8 bases matching TRBD1. Trimming removed 5 bases from V and 2 bases from J; junction bases left unmatched: 5. Germline CDR1 and CDR2: LGHNA and YSLEER. This CDR3 is built from 14 residues. The CDR3 is CASSRGTGTYEQYF. The CDR3 DNA reads TGCGCCAGCAGCAGGGGGACAGGCACCTACGAGCAGTACTTC.

CDR3 DNA: TGTGCCAGCAGCTCCACGAGCTCCTACAATGAGCAGTTCTTC. It specifies CASSSTSSYNEQFF. The chain combines TRBV7-9 with TRBJ2-1; no clear D gene. This CDR3 contains 14 residues. The V and J ends lost 4 bases and 0 bases respectively, with 7 bases between them. CDR1 and CDR2 (germline): SEHNR, FQNEAQ (reference sequence).

This clone came up once. The chain carries TRBV5-4 and TRBJ2-2; D is unclear. This CDR3 is 14 amino acids long. Germline CDR1 SGHNT, CDR2 YYREEE (reference sequence). Trimming removed 1 base from V and 2 bases from J, with 6 bases in between. The CDR3 spells CASSLLVNTGELFF. The CDR3 nucleotides are TGTGCCAGCAGCTTGTTGGTAAACACCGGGGAGCTGTTTTTT.

The chain joins TRBV5-5 to TRBJ2-7, with a weak D call TRBD2 (7 bases). Trimming removed 4 bases at V and 4 bases at J, with 24 bases between. The CDR3 has 17 residues. Germline V CDR1 and CDR2: SGHKS, YYEKEE (reference sequence). The CDR3 spells CASSRYFAGEGSYEQYF. CDR3 coding DNA: TGTGCCAGCAGCAGGTACTTCGCAGGGGAGGGCTCATACGAGCAGTACTTC.

The chain combines TRBV5-1 with TRBJ2-7, with a possible D match to TRBD2 (6 bases). V gave up 4 bases and J gave up 2 bases, with 19 bases separating them. Per the germline V gene, CDR1 is SGHRS and CDR2 is YFSETQ. This CDR3 has 16 residues. The CDR3 DNA reads TGCGCCAGCAGCCCGTATGAAGGGAGGATGACCTACGAGCAGTACTTC. This codes for CASSPYEGRMTYEQYF.

About this clone itself: In the same sample, other DNA sequences code for this CDR3. This sequence joins TRBV30 and TRBJ2-7; 14 positions agree with TRBD2. Trimming took 3 bases from V and 3 from J; bases not matched to a gene: 1. Looked up from germline, CDR1 is GTSNPN and CDR2 is SVGIG (reference sequence). The length of the CDR3 is 14 residues. The CDR3 DNA follows: TGTGCCTGGAGGGGGACTAGCGGGAGCTACGAGCAGTACTTC. Its protein is CAWRGTSGSYEQYF.

This clone showed up just a few times. The rearrangement joins TRBV14 to TRBJ1-1; 7 nucleotides align to TRBD1. Per the germline V gene, CDR1 is SGHDN and CDR2 is FVKESK. V shed 2 bases and J 6 bases; nucleotides not matched to a gene: 6. This CDR3 has 14 residues. Here the CDR3 DNA reads TGTGCCAGCAGCCAAAGACAGGGATACGCTGAAGCTTTCTTT. Protein sequence: CASSQRQGYAEAFF.

This chain uses TRBV5-1 with TRBJ1-6, with D maybe TRBD1 (5 bases). This CDR3 contains 15 residues. Per germline, CDR1 SGHRS and CDR2 YFSETQ. Trimming pared 3 bases from V and 3 bases from J, leaving 10 bases between. The CDR3: CASSSRDGYNSPLHF. The CDR3 DNA is TGCGCCAGCAGCTCCCGGGACGGCTATAATTCACCCCTCCACTTT.

For the CDR3, the DNA is TGTGCCAGCAGCTTAAGAAGCGGGACAGACGTCTACGAGCAGTACTTC. It translates to CASSLRSGTDVYEQYF. The rearrangement links TRBV7-9 to TRBJ2-7; the D call may be TRBD1 or TRBD2 (7 bases each). Per the germline V gene, CDR1 is SEHNR and CDR2 is FQNEAQ (reference sequence). Trimming cost V 2 bases and J 3 bases, with 17 bases left between them. The CDR3 loop spans 16 amino acids.

The rearrangement links TRBV7-9 to TRBJ2-7; D may be TRBD2 (6 bases). This CDR3 spans 15 amino acids. Germline CDR1 reads SEHNR; CDR2 reads FQNEAQ (reference sequence). Deletions cut 5 bases from V and 0 bases from J, with 14 bases between. The CDR3 DNA follows: TGTGCCAGCAGCCCTGGGGACTGGAACTCCTACGAGCAGTACTTC. Translation gives CASSPGDWNSYEQYF.

The rearrangement uses TRBV30 and TRBJ1-4; no clear D. Per germline, CDR1 GTSNPN and CDR2 SVGIG (reference sequence). Trimming pared 0 bases from V and 8 bases from J, leaving 7 bases between. CDR3 length equals 12 residues. The CDR3 nucleotides read TGTGCCTGGAGTGTAGTGGGGGAAAAACTGTTTTTT. Its protein product is CAWSVVGEKLFF. Together with reference TRBV30 and TRBJ1-4, the CDR3 gives the full variable domain: SQTIHQWPATLVQPVGSPLSLECTVEGTSNPNLYWYRQAAGRGLQLLFYSVGIGQISSEVPQNLSASRPQDRQFILSSKKLLLSDSGFYLCAWSVVGEKLFFGSGTQLSVL.

The CDR3 nucleotides read TGTGCCAGCAGCTTGGGGGGGATCATGAACACTGAAGCTTTCTTT. Translating gives CASSLGGIMNTEAFF. The chain uses TRBV28 and TRBJ1-1, with D possibly being TRBD1 (5 bases). V was pared by 6 bases and J by 0 bases, with 14 bases between. CDR3 length: 15 amino acids. Germline loops: CDR1 MDHEN, CDR2 SYDVKM.

The rearrangement uses TRBV10-3 and TRBJ2-7, with D possibly matching TRBD2 (6 bases). Germline lookup yields CDR1 ENHRY and CDR2 SYGVKD. With 8 bases removed from V and 5 bases from J, the gap between germline ends came to 16 bases. This CDR3 comprises 13 residues. The CDR3 sequence: CAIRWGDGDEQYF. The CDR3 DNA is TGTGCCATCCGTTGGGGGGATGGCGACGAGCAGTACTTC.